This T cell receptor (beta chain) was sequenced for a study of CD8+ T cells in alopecia areata (dated by TCRdb to the late 2010s). Looking at the study overall: Treated patients were enrolled in an open-label pilot trial of oral tofacitinib, 5 to 10 mg twice daily, for moderate-to-severe alopecia areata. Tofacitinib was given for 6 to 18 months, followed by 6 months of follow-up off drug to assess delayed response and recurrence. For the treated patients, the SALT score, which quantifies what percentage of scalp surface area is affected, served as the measure of disease severity. In both human patients and the C3H/HeJ mouse model, the study applied high-throughput TCRbeta sequencing to look at T cell clonal expansion in alopecia areata. Scalp tissue and sorted CD4+ and CD8+ peripheral blood T cells from patchy and totalis/universalis alopecia areata patients and from healthy controls were covered by human TCRbeta sequencing. Biopsies were taken from tofacitinib-treated patients at baseline and at 4 and 24 weeks of treatment, and a later scalp biopsy was taken in several of the tofacitinib-treated patients. Scalp clonality was compared among normal scalp (n=4), patchy alopecia areata scalp (n=8), and alopecia totalis/universalis scalp (n=8). RNA came from the PAXgene miRNA kit for fixed scalp, the miRNeasy kit for PBMCs, and the RNeasy kit for mouse skin. TCRbeta CDR3 regions were amplified by immunoSEQ multiplex PCR using 35 Vbeta forward and 13 Jbeta reverse primers.

Including cysteine and phenylalanine, the CDR3 has 17 amino acids. The kept DNA is CDR3 alone, 51 bases in frame from the first base. V loses 0 bases, J loses 1 base, and the germline ends lie 15 bases apart. Via the germline V gene, CDR1 is MGHRA and CDR2 YSYEKL. Points the paper makes about the study in general: Higher clonality and more expanded CD8+ clones were observed in lesional scalp than in normal scalp, particularly in alopecia totalis/universalis, a finding suggestive of antigenic drive. Resident alphabeta T cells in normal human skin are also sequenced, complicating scalp TCR repertoire analysis, unlike mouse skin dominated by gammadelta T cells. TCR sequences shared between patients were less clear than in mice, possibly partly because of HLA diversity in the patient population. Because the treated cohort was small and included a single nonresponder, larger studies are needed to assess links between baseline CD8+ expansion and response. Tofacitinib significantly lowered scalp clonality and the number of expanded CD8+ clones among the top 100 scalp clones. Many expanded lesional clones were found to persist in scalp and blood during tofacitinib treatment, and relapse after treatment cessation may be partly explained by this persistence.

In the paper's terms, the time point label means: 20 to 30 weeks on oral tofacitinib. The sample's treatment or condition label, in plain terms: oral pan-JAK inhibitor, 5-10 mg twice daily. Lesional scalp punch biopsies and peripheral blood were collected from alopecia areata patients. Human scalp biopsies were fixed immediately in PAXgene tissue containers. This clone was seen a few times. What this receptor recognizes is not known. No much larger clone exists at a distance of one base, and base qualities are not known. Library prep was done by the immunoSEQ multiplex PCR assay. For TCR sequencing, RNA was extracted from every sample and reverse transcribed into cDNA to serve as template. SuperScript III was used to make first-strand cDNA, primed with a 2:1 mix of oligo-dT and random hexamers. A synthetic immune receptor repertoire was used to measure amplification bias, and any remaining bias was corrected computationally. The paper's processing steps were these. After raw reads were preprocessed to remove errors, the CDR3 was defined following IMGT conventions as running from the conserved cysteine to phenylalanine. Clonality was computed as 1 minus the Shannon entropy, with the entropy normalized by log2 of the number of productive unique TCRs. Whether each scalp clone was CD4 or CD8 was inferred by checking scalp TCRbeta sequences against the CD4 and CD8 repertoires from sorted blood. TCRdb retrieved this table from immuneACCESS and kept in-frame rearrangements only. Not all clones are present; in checked studies, unresolved V genes account for under half, and no reason is known for the remainder. That table furnishes V, J and clone size, whereas the DNA furnished D and trimming. The sample includes under 4,500 clones, with over 65% observed a single time. Together, the top ten hold less than 8% of the sample.

The sequenced sample was skin, obtained at week 24, from a patient treated with tofacitinib. The sequence is built from TRBV4-1 and TRBJ1-1; the best D guess is TRBD1, with 5 bases matching. This receptor was taken from a human donor with alopecia areata. CDR3 sequence: CASSQDGGAGRNTEAFF. The DNA reads as follows: TGCGCCAGCAGCCAAGACGGAGGGGCGGGGCGGAACACTGAAGCTTTCTTT.